The clone carrying this T cell receptor (beta chain) was picked up a small number of times. Antigen: not known. TCRdb independently ran MiXCR on the RT-PCR reads; one entry per CDR3 protein. This sample has hundreds of thousands of distinct CDR3 sequences, with 15% to 19% found just once. With V trimmed by 5 bases and J by 5 bases, 12 bases remained unmatched. Germline V gene data show CDR1 as SEHNR and CDR2 as FQNEAQ (reference sequence). The CDR3 length is 16 residues. This entry is derived from a study of response to subunit inactivated influenza vaccine. Study observations and caveats: After each seasonal influenza vaccination, few new T cells are recruited, the authors suggested.

This specimen was PBMCs from blood, taken 11 to 12 days after vaccination. This clonotype originated in a man aged 50 or older who received an inactivated influenza vaccine. The chain combines TRBV7-9 with TRBJ2-7, with 10 nucleotides matching TRBD1. The CDR3 region has the DNA TGTGCCAGCAGCATGCTCCGGGACAGGGGATGGGACGAGCAGTACTTC. Protein sequence: CASSMLRDRGWDEQYF.